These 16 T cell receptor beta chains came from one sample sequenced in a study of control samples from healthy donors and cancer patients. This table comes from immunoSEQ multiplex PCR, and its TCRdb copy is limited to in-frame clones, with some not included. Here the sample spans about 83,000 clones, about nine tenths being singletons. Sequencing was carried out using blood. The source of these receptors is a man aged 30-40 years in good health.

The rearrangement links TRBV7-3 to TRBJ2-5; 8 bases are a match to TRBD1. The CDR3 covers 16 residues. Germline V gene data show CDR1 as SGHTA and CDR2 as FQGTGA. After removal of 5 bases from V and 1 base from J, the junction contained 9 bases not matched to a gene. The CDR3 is CASSPRTGKSQETQYF. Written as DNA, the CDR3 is TGTGCCAGCAGCCCGAGGACAGGGAAATCCCAAGAGACCCAGTACTTC. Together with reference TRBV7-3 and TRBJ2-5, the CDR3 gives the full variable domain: GAGVSQTPSNKVTEKGKYVELRCDPISGHTALYWYRQSLGQGPEFLIYFQGTGAADDSGLPNDRFFAVRPEGSVSTLKIQRTERGDSAVYLCASSPRTGKSQETQYFGPGTRLLVL.

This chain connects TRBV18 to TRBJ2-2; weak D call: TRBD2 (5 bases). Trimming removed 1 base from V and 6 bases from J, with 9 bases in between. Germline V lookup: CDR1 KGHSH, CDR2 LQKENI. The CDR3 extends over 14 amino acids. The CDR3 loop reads CASSPQSGAGELFF. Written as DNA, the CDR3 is TGTGCCAGCTCACCACAGAGCGGTGCCGGGGAGCTGTTTTTT.

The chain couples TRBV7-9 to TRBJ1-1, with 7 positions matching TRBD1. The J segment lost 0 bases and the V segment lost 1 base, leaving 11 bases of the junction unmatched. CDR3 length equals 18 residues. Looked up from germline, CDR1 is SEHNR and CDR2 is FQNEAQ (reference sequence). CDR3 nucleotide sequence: TGTGCCAGCAGCTTAGGGACTCAGGGGGGGAAAATGAACACTGAAGCTTTCTTT. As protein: CASSLGTQGGKMNTEAFF.

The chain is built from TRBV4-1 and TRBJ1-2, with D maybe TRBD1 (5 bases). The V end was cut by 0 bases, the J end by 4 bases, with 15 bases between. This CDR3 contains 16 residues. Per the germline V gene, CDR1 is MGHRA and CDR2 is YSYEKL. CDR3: CASSQEGPGSSYGYTF. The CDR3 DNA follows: TGCGCCAGCAGCCAAGAAGGGCCAGGGAGTAGCTATGGCTACACCTTC.

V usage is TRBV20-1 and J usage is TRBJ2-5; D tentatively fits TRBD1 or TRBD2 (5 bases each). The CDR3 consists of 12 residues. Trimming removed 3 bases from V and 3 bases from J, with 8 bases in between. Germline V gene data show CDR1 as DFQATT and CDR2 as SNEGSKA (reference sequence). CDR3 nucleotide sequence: TGCAGTGCTAGTATGGGGGAAGAGACCCAGTACTTC. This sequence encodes CSASMGEETQYF.

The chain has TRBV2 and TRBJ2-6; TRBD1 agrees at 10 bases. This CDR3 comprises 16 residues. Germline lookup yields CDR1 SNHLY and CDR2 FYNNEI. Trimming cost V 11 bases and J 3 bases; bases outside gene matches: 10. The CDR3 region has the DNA TGTGCCGTGTTACCCGGGACAGGGGTTGGGGCCAACGTCCTGACTTTC. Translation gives CAVLPGTGVGANVLTF.

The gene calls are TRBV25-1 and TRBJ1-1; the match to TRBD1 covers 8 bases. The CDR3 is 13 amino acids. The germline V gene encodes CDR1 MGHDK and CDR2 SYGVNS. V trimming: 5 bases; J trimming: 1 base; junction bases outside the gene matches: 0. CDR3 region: CASSQGANTEAFF. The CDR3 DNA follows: TGTGCCAGCAGTCAGGGGGCGAACACTGAAGCTTTCTTT.

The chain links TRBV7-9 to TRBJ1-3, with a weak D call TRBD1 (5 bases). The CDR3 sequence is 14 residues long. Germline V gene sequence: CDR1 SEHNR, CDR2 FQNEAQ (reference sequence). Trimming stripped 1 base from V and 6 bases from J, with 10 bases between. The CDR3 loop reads CASSLEAGTNTIYF. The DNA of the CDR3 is TGTGCCAGCAGCTTAGAGGCGGGGACAAACACCATATATTTT.

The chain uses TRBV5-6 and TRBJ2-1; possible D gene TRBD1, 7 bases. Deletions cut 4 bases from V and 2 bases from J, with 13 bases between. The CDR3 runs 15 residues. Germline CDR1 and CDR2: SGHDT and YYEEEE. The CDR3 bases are TGTGCCAGCAGCATAGCAGGGGGGACCTACAATGAGCAGTTCTTC. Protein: CASSIAGGTYNEQFF.

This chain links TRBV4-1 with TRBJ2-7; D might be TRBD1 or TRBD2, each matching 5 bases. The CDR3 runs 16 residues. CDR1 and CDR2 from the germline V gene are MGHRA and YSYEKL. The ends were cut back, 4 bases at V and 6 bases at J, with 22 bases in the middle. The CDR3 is CASSPYQGTLASEQYF. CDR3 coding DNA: TGCGCCAGCAGCCCCTATCAAGGGACGTTGGCTAGCGAGCAGTACTTC.

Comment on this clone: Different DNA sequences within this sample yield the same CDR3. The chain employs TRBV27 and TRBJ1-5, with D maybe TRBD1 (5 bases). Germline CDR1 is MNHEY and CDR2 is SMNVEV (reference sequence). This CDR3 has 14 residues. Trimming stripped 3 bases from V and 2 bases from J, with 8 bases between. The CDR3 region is CASSFLGGNQPQHF. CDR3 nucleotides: TGTGCCAGCAGTTTTTTGGGGGGCAATCAGCCCCAGCATTTT.

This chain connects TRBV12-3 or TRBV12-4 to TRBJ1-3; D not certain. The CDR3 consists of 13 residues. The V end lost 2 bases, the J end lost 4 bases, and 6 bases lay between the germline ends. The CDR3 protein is CASSLPPGNTIYF. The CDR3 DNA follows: TGTGCCAGCAGTTTACCACCGGGAAACACCATATATTTT.

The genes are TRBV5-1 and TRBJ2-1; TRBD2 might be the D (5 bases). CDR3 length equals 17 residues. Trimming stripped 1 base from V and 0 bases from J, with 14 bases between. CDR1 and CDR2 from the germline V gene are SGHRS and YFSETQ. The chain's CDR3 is CASSLSYGVSSYNEQFF. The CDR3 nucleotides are TGCGCCAGCAGCTTGTCGTACGGGGTTAGCTCCTACAATGAGCAGTTCTTC.

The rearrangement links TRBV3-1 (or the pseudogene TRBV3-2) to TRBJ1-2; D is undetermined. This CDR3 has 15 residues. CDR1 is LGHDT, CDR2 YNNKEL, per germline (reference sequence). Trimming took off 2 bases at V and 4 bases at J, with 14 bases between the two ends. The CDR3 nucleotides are TGTGCCAGCAGCCAATCCAAAGAGCATTCCTATGGCTACACCTTC. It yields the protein CASSQSKEHSYGYTF.

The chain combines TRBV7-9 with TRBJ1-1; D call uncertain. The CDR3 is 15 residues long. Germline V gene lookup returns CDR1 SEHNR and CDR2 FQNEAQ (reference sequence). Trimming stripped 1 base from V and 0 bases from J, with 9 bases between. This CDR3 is CASSLDGRVNTEAFF. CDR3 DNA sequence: TGTGCCAGCAGCTTAGATGGTAGGGTGAACACTGAAGCTTTCTTT.

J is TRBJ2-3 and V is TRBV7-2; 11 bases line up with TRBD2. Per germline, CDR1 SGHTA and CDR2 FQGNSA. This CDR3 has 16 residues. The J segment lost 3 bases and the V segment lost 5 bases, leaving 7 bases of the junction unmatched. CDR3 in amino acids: CASSITGTSGTDTQYF. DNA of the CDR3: TGTGCCAGCAGCATTACCGGGACTAGCGGTACAGATACGCAGTATTTT.